This T cell receptor beta chain was sequenced during a study of T cells after posttransplantation cyclophosphamide. The study's findings and limits: Donor-recipient repertoire similarity was low at 1-2 months, rising over year one. Recipient CMV seropositivity and CMV reactivation strongly tracked TRB clonality. Tissue-infiltrating T cells from skin or gut overlapped little with blood T cells.

This CDR3 is built from 16 residues. Germline values: CDR1 SGHAT, CDR2 FQNNGV. After removal of 1 base from V and 7 bases from J, the junction contained 12 bases not matched to a gene. Using immunoSEQ multiplex PCR, the repertoire was profiled, and TCRdb retains in-frame clones only, with some absent. The sample shows under 15,000 clones, no singletons; the ten largest hold approximately 26%. Cyclophosphamide on days +3 and +4 followed busulfan-fludarabine conditioning and a marrow graft. This clone was observed many times. Its specificity is not known. The sequence derives from a female patient between 40 and 50 years old who received an allogeneic stem cell transplant from a related donor, was CMV-positive, and had acute GVHD only. T cells may partly derive from the graft donor. Sequencing was performed on PBMCs, taken after allogeneic stem cell transplant with posttransplant cyclophosphamide. The V call is TRBV11-2, the J call TRBJ2-7; 8 bases align to TRBD2. The CDR3: CASSLAGAGVYSEQYV. In DNA, the CDR3 is TGTGCCAGCAGCTTAGCCGGAGCGGGAGTATATAGTGAGCAGTACGTC.